The rows below give T cell receptor beta chains drawn from one sample of a study of cytomegalovirus exposure and HLA in healthy donors. The method was immunoSEQ multiplex PCR; TCRdb's version includes in-frame clones alone and lacks a portion of them. Seen here are about 140,000 clones, approximately 82% observed once, and the top ten hold more than 1.5%. The source material was PBMCs. These receptors all come from a middle-aged woman in good health and CMV-seronegative. Each CDR3 is given with its conserved first and last residue. The order of the fields is J gene, clone size, V gene, D gene, CDR3 protein, CDR3 DNA. A D gene is named only where the DNA matches it firmly. Only some rows state a clone size, as once, few, many or a class for expanded clones.

>TRBJ1-5|-|TRBV2|-
CASSPGEAAQPQHF
TGTGCCAGCAGCCCGGGTGAAGCTGCTCAGCCCCAGCATTTT
>TRBJ2-5|once|TRBV4-2|TRBD2
CASSQGTGGGETQYF
TGTGCCAGCAGCCAAGGGACGGGAGGAGGGGAGACCCAGTACTTC
>TRBJ2-7|-|TRBV19|-
CASSNIAVTGEQYF
TGTGCCAGTAGTAATATTGCTGTTACGGGGGAGCAGTACTTC
>TRBJ2-2|-|TRBV19|TRBD2
CASSHILAGGPGTGELFF
TGTGCCAGTAGTCACATTCTAGCGGGAGGGCCGGGCACCGGGGAGCTGTTTTTT
>TRBJ1-5|-|TRBV18|-
CASSPEPRVDPQHF
TGTGCCAGCTCACCAGAACCCAGGGTAGATCCCCAGCATTTT
>TRBJ2-3|-|TRBV6-6|-
CASSSDYTSTDTQYF
TGTGCCAGCAGTTCCGATTATACTAGCACAGATACGCAGTATTTT
>TRBJ1-2|-|TRBV7-9|TRBD1
CALDRDRTFLNYGYTF
TGTGCCTTGGACAGGGACAGGACCTTTCTTAACTATGGCTACACCTTC
>TRBJ1-4|-|TRBV4-3|-
CASSQAAHRFGLDEKLFF
TGCGCCAGCAGCCAAGCTGCCCACAGATTTGGCTTAGATGAAAAACTGTTTTTT
>TRBJ1-2|-|TRBV6-5|TRBD1
CATRQGVYGYTF
TGTGCCACCCGACAGGGAGTCTATGGCTACACCTTC
>TRBJ1-3|-|TRBV5-1|-
CASTPGQTGNTIYF
TGCGCCAGCACCCCCGGACAGACCGGAAACACCATATATTTT
>TRBJ2-5|-|TRBV19|-
CASSIAPGGWETQYF
TGTGCCAGTAGTATAGCTCCCGGGGGTTGGGAGACCCAGTACTTC
>TRBJ2-7|few|TRBV7-6|TRBD1
CASTNGQGVAYEQYF
TGTGCCAGCACCAATGGACAGGGGGTCGCCTACGAGCAGTACTTC
>TRBJ2-2|-|TRBV6-1|TRBD2
CASSEGLAGGLNTGELFF
TGTGCCAGCAGTGAAGGGTTAGCGGGAGGTCTCAACACCGGGGAGCTGTTTTTT
>TRBJ1-2|-|TRBV6-4|-
CASSAGPGGYTF
TGTGCCAGCAGTGCAGGGCCTGGCGGCTACACCTTC
>TRBJ2-3|-|TRBV5-6|TRBD2
CASSRSSGRRADTQYF
TGTGCCAGCAGCCGATCTAGCGGGAGGAGGGCAGATACGCAGTATTTT
>TRBJ2-5|once|TRBV19|-
CASSKTARTEETQYF
TGTGCCAGTAGTAAAACCGCTCGGACAGAAGAGACCCAGTACTTC
>TRBJ2-2|-|TRBV5-8|TRBD1
CASRWKTGYTGELFF
TGTGCCAGCAGGTGGAAGACAGGGTACACCGGGGAGCTGTTTTTT